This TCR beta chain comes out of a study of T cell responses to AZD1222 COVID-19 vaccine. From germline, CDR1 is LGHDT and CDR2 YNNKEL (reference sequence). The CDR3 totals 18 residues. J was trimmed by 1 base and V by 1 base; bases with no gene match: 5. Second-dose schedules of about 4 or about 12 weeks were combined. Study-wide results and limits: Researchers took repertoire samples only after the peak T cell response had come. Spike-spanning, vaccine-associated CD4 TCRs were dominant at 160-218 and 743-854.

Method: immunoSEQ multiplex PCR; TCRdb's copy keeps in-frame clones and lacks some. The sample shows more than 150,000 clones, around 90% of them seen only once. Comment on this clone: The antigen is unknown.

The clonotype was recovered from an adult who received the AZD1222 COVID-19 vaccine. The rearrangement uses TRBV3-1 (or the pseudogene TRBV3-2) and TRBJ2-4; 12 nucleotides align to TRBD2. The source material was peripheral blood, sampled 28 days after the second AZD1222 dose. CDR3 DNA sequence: TGTGCCAGCAGCCAAGCGCTAGCGGGAGGGTTGGCCAAAAACATTCAGTACTTC. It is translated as CASSQALAGGLAKNIQYF.